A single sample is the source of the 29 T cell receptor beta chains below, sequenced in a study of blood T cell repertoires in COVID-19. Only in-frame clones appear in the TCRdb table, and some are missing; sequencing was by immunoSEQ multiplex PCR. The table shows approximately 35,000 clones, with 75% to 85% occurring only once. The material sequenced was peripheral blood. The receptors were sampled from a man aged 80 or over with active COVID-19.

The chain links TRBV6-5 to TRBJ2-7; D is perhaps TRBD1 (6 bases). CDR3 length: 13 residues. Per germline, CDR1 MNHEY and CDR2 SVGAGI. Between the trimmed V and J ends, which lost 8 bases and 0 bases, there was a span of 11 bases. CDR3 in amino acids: CASLDRSSYEQYF. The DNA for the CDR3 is TGTGCCAGCCTTGACAGGAGCTCCTACGAGCAGTACTTC.

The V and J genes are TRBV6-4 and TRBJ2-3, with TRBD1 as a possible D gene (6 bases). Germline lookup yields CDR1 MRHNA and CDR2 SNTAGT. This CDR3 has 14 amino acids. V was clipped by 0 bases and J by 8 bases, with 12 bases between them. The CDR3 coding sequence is TGTGCCAGCAGTGACTCTAGGGGGTCCCGTACGCAGTATTTT. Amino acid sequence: CASSDSRGSRTQYF.

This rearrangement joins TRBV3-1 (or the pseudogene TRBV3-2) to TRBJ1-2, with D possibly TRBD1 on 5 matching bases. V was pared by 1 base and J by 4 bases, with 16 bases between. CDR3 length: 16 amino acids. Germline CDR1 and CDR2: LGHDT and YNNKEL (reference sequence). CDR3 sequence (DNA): TGTGCCAGCAGCCAAGGCGTAACTCGACAGAGCTATGGCTACACCTTC. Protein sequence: CASSQGVTRQSYGYTF.

The CDR3 sequence: CASSSPHASLATQYF. Here the CDR3 DNA reads TGTGCCAGCAGCTCCCCCCACGCTTCATTGGCCACGCAGTATTTT. V is TRBV6-2 or TRBV6-3 and J is TRBJ2-3; D is undetermined. Trimming pared 6 bases from V and 9 bases from J, leaving 22 bases between. The CDR3 has 15 residues. Germline CDR1 is MNHEY and CDR2 is SVGEGT.

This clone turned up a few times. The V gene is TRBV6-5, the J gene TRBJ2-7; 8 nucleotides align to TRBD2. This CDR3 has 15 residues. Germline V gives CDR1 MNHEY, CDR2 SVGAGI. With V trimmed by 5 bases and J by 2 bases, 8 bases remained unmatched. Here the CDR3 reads CASSTGRGETYEQYF. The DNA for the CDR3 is TGTGCCAGCAGTACCGGGCGGGGGGAAACCTACGAGCAGTACTTC.

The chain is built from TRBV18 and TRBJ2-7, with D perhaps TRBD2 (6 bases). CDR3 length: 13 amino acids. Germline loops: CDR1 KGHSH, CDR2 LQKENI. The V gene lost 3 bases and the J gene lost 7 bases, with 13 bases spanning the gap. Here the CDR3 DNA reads TGTGCCAGCTCACCCTTCCCGACTAGTGAGCAGTACTTC. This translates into CASSPFPTSEQYF.

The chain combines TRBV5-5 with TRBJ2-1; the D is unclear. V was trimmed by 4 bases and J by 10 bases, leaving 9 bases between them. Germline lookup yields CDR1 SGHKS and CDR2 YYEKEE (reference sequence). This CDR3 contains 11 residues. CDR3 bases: TGTGCCAGCAGCGCCTATCGAGAGCAGTTCTTC. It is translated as CASSAYREQFF.

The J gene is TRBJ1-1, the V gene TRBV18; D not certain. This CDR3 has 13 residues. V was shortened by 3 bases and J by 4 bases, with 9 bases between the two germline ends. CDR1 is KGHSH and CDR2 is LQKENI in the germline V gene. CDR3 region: CASSPVLSTEAFF. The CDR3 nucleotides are TGTGCCAGCTCACCCGTTTTATCCACTGAAGCTTTCTTT.

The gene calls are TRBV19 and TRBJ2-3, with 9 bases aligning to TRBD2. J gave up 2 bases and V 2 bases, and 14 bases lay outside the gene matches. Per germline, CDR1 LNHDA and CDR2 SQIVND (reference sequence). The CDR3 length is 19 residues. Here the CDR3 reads CASSIIGLGGGALTDTQYF. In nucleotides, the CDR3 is TGTGCCAGTAGTATAATTGGCCTGGGCGGGGGGGCACTCACAGATACGCAGTATTTT.

This CDR3 is CASSDDPTGRGSPLHF. CDR3 DNA: TGTGCCAGCAGTGACGATCCGACAGGGAGAGGATCACCCCTCCACTTT. The chain recombines TRBV6-1 with TRBJ1-6, with TRBD1 matching 7 bases. J was trimmed by 10 bases and V by 3 bases; bases with no gene match: 12. CDR3 length: 16 residues. Germline CDR1 is MNHNS and CDR2 is SASEGT.

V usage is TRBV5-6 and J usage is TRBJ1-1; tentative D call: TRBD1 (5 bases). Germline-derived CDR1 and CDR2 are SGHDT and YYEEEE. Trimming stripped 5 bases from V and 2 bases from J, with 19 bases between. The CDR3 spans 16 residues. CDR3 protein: CASRFTPGAGNTEAFF. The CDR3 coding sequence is TGTGCCAGCAGGTTTACCCCTGGGGCCGGAAACACTGAAGCTTTCTTT.

The CDR3 protein is CASSLRLSRNIQYF. CDR3 DNA sequence: TGTGCCAGCAGCTTACGGCTATCTAGAAACATTCAGTACTTC. This chain uses TRBV7-2 with TRBJ2-4, with D unclear. The CDR3 has 14 amino acids. The ends were cut back, 2 bases at V and 6 bases at J, with 11 bases in the middle. CDR1 is SGHTA, CDR2 FQGNSA, per germline.

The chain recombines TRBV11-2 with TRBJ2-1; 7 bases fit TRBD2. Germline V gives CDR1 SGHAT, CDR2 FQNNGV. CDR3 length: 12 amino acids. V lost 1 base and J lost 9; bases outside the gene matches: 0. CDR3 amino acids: CASSLAGGEQFF. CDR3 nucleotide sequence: TGTGCCAGCAGCTTAGCGGGGGGTGAGCAGTTCTTC.

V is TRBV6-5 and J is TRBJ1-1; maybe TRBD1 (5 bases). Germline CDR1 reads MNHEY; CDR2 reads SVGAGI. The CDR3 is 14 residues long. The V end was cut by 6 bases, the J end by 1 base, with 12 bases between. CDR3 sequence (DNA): TGTGCCAGCAGCCAGCGGGGGGAGAACACTGAAGCTTTCTTT. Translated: CASSQRGENTEAFF.

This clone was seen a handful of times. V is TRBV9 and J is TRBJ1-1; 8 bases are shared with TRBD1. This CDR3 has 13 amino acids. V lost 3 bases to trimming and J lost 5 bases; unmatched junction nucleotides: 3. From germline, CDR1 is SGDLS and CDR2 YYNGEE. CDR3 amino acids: CASSGTGWTEAFF. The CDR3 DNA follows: TGTGCCAGCAGCGGGACAGGGTGGACTGAAGCTTTCTTT.

CDR3 sequence: CASSLFSGGWAEQFF. DNA of the CDR3: TGTGCCAGCAGCTTGTTTAGCGGGGGCTGGGCTGAGCAGTTCTTC. The chain carries TRBV11-3 and TRBJ2-1; 9 bases are shared with TRBD2. Germline loops: CDR1 SGHNT, CDR2 YENEEA. J gave up 9 bases and V 3 bases, and 9 bases lay outside the gene matches. This CDR3 contains 15 residues.

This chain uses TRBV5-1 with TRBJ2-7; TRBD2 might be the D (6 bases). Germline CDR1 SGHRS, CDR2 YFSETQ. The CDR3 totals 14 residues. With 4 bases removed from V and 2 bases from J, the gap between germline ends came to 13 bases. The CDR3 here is CASSPSTSTYEQYF. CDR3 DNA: TGCGCCAGCAGCCCCTCGACTAGTACCTACGAGCAGTACTTC.

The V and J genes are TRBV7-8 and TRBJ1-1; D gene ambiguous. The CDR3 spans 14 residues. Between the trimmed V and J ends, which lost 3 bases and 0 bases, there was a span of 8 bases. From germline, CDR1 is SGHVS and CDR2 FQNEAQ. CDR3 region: CASSFHNLNTEAFF. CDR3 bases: TGTGCCAGCAGCTTCCACAACCTGAACACTGAAGCTTTCTTT.

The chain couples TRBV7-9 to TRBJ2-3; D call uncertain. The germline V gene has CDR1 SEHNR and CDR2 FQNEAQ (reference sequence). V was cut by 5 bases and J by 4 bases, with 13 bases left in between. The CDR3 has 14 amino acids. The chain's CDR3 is CASSPVINSDTQYF. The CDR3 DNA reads TGTGCCAGCAGCCCAGTCATTAATTCAGATACGCAGTATTTT.

In DNA, the CDR3 is TGTGCCAGCAGCGAACATTGGAGCACAGATACGCAGTATTTT. This codes for CASSEHWSTDTQYF. This chain connects TRBV9 to TRBJ2-3, with D hard to call. This CDR3 region has 14 residues. The V end was cut by 3 bases, the J end by 0 bases, with 8 bases between. From germline, CDR1 is SGDLS and CDR2 YYNGEE. Using reference TRBV9 and TRBJ2-3 for the parts outside the CDR3, the full variable domain is DSGVTQTPKHLITATGQRVTLRCSPRSGDLSVYWYQQSLDQGLQFLIQYYNGEERAKGNILERFSAQQFPDLHSELNLSSLELGDSALYFCASSEHWSTDTQYFGPGTRLTVL.

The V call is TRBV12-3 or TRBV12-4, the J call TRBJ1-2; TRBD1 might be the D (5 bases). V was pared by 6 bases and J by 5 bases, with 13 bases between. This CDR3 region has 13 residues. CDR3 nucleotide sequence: TGTGCCAGCAGCCTCGGGGGAAATTATGGCTACACCTTC. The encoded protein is CASSLGGNYGYTF.

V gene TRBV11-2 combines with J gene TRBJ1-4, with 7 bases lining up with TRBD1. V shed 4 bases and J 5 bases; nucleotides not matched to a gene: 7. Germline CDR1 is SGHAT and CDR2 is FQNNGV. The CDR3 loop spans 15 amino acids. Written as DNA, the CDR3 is TGTGCCAGCAGCTCATCACAGGGGTGGAATGAAAAACTGTTTTTT. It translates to CASSSSQGWNEKLFF. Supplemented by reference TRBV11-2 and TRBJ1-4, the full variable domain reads EAGVAQSPRYKIIEKRQSVAFWCNPISGHATLYWYQQILGQGPKLLIQFQNNGVVDDSQLPKDRFSAERLKGVDSTLKIQPAKLEDSAVYLCASSSSQGWNEKLFFGSGTQLSVL.

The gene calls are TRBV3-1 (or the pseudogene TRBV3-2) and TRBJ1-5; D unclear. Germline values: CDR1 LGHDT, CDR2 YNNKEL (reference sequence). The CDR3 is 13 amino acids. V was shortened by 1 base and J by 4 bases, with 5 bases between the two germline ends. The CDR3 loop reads CASSQGYNQPQHF. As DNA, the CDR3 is TGTGCCAGCAGCCAAGGCTATAATCAGCCCCAGCATTTT.

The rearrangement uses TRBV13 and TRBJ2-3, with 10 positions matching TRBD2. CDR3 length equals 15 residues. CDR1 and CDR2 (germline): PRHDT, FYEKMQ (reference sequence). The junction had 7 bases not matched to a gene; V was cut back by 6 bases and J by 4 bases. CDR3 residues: CASRALAGAPDTQYF. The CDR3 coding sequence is TGTGCCAGCAGGGCTCTAGCGGGGGCCCCAGATACGCAGTATTTT.

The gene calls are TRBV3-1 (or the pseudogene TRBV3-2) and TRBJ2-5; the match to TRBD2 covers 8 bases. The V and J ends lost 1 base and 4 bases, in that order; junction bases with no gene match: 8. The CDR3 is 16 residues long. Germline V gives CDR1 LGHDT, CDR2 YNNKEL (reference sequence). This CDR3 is CASSQGVAGFAETQYF. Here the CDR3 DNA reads TGTGCCAGCAGCCAAGGGGTAGCGGGGTTTGCAGAGACCCAGTACTTC.

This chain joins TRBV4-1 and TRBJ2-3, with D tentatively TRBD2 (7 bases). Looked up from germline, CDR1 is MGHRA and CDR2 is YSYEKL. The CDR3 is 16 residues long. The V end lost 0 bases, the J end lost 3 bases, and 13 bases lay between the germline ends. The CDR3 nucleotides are TGCGCCAGCAGCCAAGATCCGGGGGGCTATACAGATACGCAGTATTTT. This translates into CASSQDPGGYTDTQYF.

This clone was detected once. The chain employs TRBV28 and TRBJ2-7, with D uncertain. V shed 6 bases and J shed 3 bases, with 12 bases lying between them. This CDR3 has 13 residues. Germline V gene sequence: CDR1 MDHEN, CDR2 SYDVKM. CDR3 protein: CASSLLSGYEQYF. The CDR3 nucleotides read TGTGCCAGCAGCTTACTAAGTGGCTACGAGCAGTACTTC. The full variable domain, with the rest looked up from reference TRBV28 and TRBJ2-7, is DVKVTQSSRYLVKRTGEKVFLECVQDMDHENMFWYRQDPGLGLRLIYFSYDVKMKEKGDIPEGYSVSREKKERFSLILESASTNQTSMYLCASSLLSGYEQYFGPGTRLTVT.

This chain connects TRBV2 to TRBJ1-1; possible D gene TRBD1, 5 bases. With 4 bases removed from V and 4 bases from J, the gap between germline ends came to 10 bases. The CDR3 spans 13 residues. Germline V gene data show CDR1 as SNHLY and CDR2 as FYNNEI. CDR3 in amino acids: CASSGLGGTEAFF. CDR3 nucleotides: TGTGCCAGCAGTGGACTGGGGGGCACTGAAGCTTTCTTT.

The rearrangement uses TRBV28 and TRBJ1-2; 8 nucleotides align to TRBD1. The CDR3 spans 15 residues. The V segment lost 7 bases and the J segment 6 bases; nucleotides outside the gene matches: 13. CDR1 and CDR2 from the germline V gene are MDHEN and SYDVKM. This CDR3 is CASTARQGHPNGYTF. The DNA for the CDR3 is TGTGCCAGCACCGCACGACAGGGGCATCCCAATGGCTACACCTTC.